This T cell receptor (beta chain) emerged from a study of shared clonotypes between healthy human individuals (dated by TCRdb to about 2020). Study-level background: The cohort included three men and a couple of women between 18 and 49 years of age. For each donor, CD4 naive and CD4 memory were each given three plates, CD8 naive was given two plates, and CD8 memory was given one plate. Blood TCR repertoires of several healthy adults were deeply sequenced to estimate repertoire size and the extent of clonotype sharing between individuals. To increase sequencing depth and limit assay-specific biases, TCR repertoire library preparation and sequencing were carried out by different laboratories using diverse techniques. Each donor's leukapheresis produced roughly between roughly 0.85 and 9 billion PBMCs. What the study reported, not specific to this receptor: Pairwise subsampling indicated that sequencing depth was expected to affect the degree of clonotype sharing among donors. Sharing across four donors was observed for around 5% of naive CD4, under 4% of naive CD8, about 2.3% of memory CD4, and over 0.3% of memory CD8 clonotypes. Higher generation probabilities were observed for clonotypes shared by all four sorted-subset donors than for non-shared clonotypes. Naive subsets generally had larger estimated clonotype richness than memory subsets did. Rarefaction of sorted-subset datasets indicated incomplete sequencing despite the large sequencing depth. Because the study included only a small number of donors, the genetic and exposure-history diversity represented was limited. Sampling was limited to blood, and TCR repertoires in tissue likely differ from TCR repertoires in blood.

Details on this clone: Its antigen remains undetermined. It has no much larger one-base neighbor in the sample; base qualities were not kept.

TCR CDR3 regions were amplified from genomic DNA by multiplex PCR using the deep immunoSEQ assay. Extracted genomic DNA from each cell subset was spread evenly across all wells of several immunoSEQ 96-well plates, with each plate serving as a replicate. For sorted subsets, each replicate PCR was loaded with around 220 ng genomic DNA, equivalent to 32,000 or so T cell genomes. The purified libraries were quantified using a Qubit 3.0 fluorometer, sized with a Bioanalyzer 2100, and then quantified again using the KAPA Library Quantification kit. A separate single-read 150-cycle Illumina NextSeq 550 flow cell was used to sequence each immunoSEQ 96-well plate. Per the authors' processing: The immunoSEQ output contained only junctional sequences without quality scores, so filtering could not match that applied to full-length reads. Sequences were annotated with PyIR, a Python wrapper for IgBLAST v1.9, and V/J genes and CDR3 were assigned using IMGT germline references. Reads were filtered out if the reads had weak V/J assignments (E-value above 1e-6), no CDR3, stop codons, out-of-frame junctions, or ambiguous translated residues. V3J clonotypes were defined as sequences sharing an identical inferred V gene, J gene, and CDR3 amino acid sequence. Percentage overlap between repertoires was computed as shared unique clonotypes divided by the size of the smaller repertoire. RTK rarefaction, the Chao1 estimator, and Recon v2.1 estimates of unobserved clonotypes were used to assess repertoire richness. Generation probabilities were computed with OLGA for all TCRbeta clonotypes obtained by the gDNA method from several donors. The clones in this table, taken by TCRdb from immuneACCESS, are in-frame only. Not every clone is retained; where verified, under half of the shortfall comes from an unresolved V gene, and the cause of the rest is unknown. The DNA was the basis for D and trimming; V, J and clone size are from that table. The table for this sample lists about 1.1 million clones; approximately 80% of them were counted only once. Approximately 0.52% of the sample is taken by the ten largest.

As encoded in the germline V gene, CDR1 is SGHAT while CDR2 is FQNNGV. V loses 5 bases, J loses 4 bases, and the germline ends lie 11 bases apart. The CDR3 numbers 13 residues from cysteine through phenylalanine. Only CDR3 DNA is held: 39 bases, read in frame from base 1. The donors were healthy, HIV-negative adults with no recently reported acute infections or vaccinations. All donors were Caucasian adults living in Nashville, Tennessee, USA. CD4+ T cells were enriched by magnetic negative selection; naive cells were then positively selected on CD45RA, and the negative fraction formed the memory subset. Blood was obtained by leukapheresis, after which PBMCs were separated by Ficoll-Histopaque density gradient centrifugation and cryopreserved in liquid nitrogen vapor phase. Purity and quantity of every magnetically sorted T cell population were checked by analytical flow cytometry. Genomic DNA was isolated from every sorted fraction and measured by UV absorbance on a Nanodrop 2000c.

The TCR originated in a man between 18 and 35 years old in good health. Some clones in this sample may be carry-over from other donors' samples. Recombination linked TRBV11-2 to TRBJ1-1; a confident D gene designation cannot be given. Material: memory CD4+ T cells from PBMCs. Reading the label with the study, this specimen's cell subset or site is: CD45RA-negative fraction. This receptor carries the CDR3 CASSIGEITEAFF. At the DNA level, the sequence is TGTGCCAGCAGCATCGGAGAGATCACTGAAGCTTTCTTT.